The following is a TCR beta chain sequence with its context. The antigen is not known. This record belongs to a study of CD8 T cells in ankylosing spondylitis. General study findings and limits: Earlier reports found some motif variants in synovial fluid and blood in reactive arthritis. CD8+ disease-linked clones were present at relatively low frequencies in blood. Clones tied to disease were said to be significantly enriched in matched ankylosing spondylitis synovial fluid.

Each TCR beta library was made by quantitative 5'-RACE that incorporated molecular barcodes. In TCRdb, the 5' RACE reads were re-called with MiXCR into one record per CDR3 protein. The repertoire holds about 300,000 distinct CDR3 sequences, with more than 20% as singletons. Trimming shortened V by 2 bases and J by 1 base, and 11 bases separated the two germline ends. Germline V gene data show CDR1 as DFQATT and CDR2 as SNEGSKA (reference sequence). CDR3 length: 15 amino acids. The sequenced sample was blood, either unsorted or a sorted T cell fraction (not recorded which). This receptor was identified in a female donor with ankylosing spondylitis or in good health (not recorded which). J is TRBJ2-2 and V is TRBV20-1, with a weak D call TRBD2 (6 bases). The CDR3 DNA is TGCAGTGCTAGACGGGCGCGGGGGAACACCGGGGAGCTGTTTTTT. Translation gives CSARRARGNTGELFF.